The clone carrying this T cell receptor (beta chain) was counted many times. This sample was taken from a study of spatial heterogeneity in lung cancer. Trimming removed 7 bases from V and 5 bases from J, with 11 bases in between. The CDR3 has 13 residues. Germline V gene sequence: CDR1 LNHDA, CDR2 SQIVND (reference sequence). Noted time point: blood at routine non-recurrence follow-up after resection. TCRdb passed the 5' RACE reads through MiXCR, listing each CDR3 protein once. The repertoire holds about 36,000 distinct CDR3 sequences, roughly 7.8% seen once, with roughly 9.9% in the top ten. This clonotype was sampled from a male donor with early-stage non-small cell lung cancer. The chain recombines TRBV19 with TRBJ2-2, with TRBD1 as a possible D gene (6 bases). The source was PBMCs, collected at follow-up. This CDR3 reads CASTGQGTGELFF. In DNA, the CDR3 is TGTGCCAGTACTGGGCAGGGGACCGGGGAGCTGTTTTTT.